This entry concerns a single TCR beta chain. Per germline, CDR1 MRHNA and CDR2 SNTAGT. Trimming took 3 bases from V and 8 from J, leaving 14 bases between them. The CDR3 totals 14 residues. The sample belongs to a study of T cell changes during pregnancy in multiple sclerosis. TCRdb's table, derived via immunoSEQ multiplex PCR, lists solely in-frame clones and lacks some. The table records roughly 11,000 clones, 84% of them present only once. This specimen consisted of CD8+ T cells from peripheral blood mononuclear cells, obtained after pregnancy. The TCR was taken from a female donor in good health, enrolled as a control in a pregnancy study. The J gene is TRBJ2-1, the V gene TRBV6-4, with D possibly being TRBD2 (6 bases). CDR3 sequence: CASSESPEGDEQFF. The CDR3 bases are TGTGCCAGCAGTGAAAGTCCGGAGGGCGATGAGCAGTTCTTC.